These 16 T cell receptor beta chains were all obtained from the same sample, sequenced in a study of cytomegalovirus exposure and HLA in healthy donors. 13 Jbeta primers and 60 Vbeta primers were used for the PCR. The protocol was immunoSEQ multiplex PCR, while the TCRdb copy is restricted to in-frame clones and leaves out a portion. The table shows roughly 180,000 clones, with about 10% occurring only once. The sample comprised PBMCs. These receptors all come from a woman in her 30s in good health and CMV-seropositive.

This clone appeared a few times. The gene calls are TRBV25-1 and TRBJ1-2; D gene unclear. Trimming took off 5 bases at V and 4 bases at J, with 14 bases between the two ends. Germline V gives CDR1 MGHDK, CDR2 SYGVNS. This CDR3 comprises 14 residues. In DNA form, the CDR3 reads TGTGCCAGCAGTTCCGGGATGGGCGGCTATGGCTACACCTTC. This translates into CASSSGMGGYGYTF.

This clone turned up a few times. The V and J genes are TRBV30 and TRBJ2-5; 8 nucleotides line up with TRBD2. Germline CDR1 GTSNPN, CDR2 SVGIG (reference sequence). CDR3 length: 16 amino acids. V was pared by 3 bases and J by 5 bases, with 14 bases of the junction left unmatched. CDR3 in amino acids: CAWSLSGTPGRETQYF. In DNA, the CDR3 is TGTGCCTGGAGCCTTAGCGGGACACCCGGACGGGAGACCCAGTACTTC.

On this clone itself: The sample carries other DNA sequences with the same CDR3. The rearrangement links TRBV6-6 to TRBJ2-3; the match to TRBD2 covers 7 bases. From germline, CDR1 is MNHNY and CDR2 SVGAGI (reference sequence). This CDR3 contains 13 residues. Trimming took 6 bases from V and 10 from J; bases not matched to a gene: 10. The DNA for the CDR3 is TGTGCCAGCAGCCCCCCTGCTAGCGGCCCGCAGTATTTT. Translated, it gives CASSPPASGPQYF.

This sequence joins TRBV2 and TRBJ2-5, with 16 bases aligning to TRBD2. The germline gives CDR1 SNHLY, CDR2 FYNNEI. There are 14 residues in the CDR3. V trimming: 10 bases; J trimming: 11 bases; junction bases outside the gene matches: 10. CDR3 in DNA: TGTGCCACTTCGGGACTAGCGGGAGGGCCGGAGCAGTACTTC. It translates to CATSGLAGGPEQYF.

On this clone: The junction departs from the called germline gene at one end, perhaps through a read error. Other DNA sequences in this specimen translate into the identical CDR3. The gene calls are TRBV7-9 and TRBJ2-7, with TRBD2 matching 12 bases. Germline V gives CDR1 SEHNR, CDR2 FQNEAQ (reference sequence). The CDR3 contains 15 residues. Here the CDR3 reads CASSLAGGPTYEQYF. The CDR3 coding sequence is TGTGCCAGCAGCCTAGCGGGAGGGCCAACCTACGAGCAGTACTTC. The full variable domain, its missing parts supplied by reference TRBV7-9 and TRBJ2-7, is DTGVSQNPRHKITKRGQNVTFRCDPISEHNRLYWYRQTLGQGPEFLTYFQNEAQLEKSRLLSDRFSAERPKGSFSTLEIQRTEQGDSAMYLCASSLAGGPTYEQYFGPGTRLTVT.

This clone was counted only a few times. The chain uses TRBV14 and TRBJ1-2, with 7 bases that match TRBD1. The CDR3 totals 14 residues. Germline V gives CDR1 SGHDN, CDR2 FVKESK. Trimming removed 3 bases from V and 4 bases from J; junction bases left unmatched: 5. CDR3 in amino acids: CASSHVTGLYGYTF. CDR3 bases: TGTGCCAGCAGCCATGTGACAGGGCTCTATGGCTACACCTTC.

The V and J genes are TRBV18 and TRBJ1-2; D may be TRBD1 (6 bases). From germline, CDR1 is KGHSH and CDR2 LQKENI. There are 16 residues in the CDR3. Trimming pared 2 bases from V and 4 bases from J, leaving 17 bases between. The DNA for the CDR3 is TGTGCCAGCTCACCAGAATTAGACAGGTCAACCTATGGCTACACCTTC. Residues: CASSPELDRSTYGYTF.

The V call is TRBV5-4, the J call TRBJ2-5; no reliable D call. Germline V CDR1 and CDR2: SGHNT, YYREEE (reference sequence). This CDR3 contains 13 residues. Between the trimmed V and J ends, which lost 2 bases and 5 bases, there was a span of 10 bases. The CDR3 DNA is TGTGCCAGCAGCTTAGCTCCGAGGGAGACCCAGTACTTC. It specifies CASSLAPRETQYF.

This clone was observed a few times. V and J are TRBV7-8 and TRBJ2-5, with 7 bases lining up with TRBD2. V shed 7 bases and J 4 bases; nucleotides not matched to a gene: 12. The length of the CDR3 is 15 residues. Germline V gives CDR1 SGHVS, CDR2 FQNEAQ. Here the CDR3 DNA reads TGTGCCAGCACCAGAAGGACGGTAGCGGGAGAGACCCAGTACTTC. Translation gives CASTRRTVAGETQYF.

Regarding this clone: Mismatch with germline at one junction end may stem from a read error. The chain couples TRBV19 to TRBJ2-6; D is possibly TRBD1 (5 bases). The CDR3 loop spans 17 amino acids. Germline lookup yields CDR1 LNHDA and CDR2 SQIVND (reference sequence). CDR3 residues: CASSIGTASSGANVPTF. The CDR3 DNA reads TGTGCCAGTAGTATAGGTACCGCGAGCTCTGGGGCCAACGTCCCGACTTTC.

The sample holds a few counts of this clone. The chain employs TRBV27 and TRBJ2-1, with D possibly TRBD2 on 6 matching bases. Germline-derived CDR1 and CDR2 are MNHEY and SMNVEV (reference sequence). With 3 bases removed from V and 6 bases from J, the gap between germline ends came to 15 bases. The CDR3 is made up of 15 amino acids. The CDR3 region has the DNA TGTGCCAGCAGTTTTCGACTAGGTCGGGGCAATGAGCAGTTCTTC. It codes for CASSFRLGRGNEQFF.

This clone was seen a few times. The chain has TRBV5-1 and TRBJ2-3; D might be TRBD2 (5 bases). This CDR3 has 17 amino acids. Trimming cost V 1 base and J 0 bases, with 15 bases left between them. Germline CDR1 is SGHRS and CDR2 is YFSETQ. CDR3 DNA: TGCGCCAGCAGCTTGAGAGGCAGCGGTACTAGCACAGATACGCAGTATTTT. Its translation: CASSLRGSGTSTDTQYF.

Details on this clone: Other nucleotide sequences in the sample specify the same CDR3. V and J are TRBV5-1 and TRBJ2-1; a weak D match, TRBD2 (5 bases). Germline V gene sequence: CDR1 SGHRS, CDR2 YFSETQ. This CDR3 has 13 residues. V shed 4 bases and J shed 7 bases, with 12 bases lying between them. The DNA of the CDR3 is TGCGCCAGCAGCACCTTTCTAGCAAATGAGCAGTTCTTC. Translating gives CASSTFLANEQFF.

The genes are TRBV13 and TRBJ1-2, with unresolved D. The CDR3 has 11 residues. V was clipped by 6 bases and J by 1 base, with 3 bases between them. Germline values: CDR1 PRHDT, CDR2 FYEKMQ (reference sequence). In DNA form, the CDR3 reads TGTGCCAGCAGTAGTAACTATGGCTACACCTTC. Its protein product is CASSSNYGYTF.

This clone was observed a handful of times. The V call is TRBV6-5, the J call TRBJ1-3; 10 bases align to TRBD1. The CDR3 length is 15 residues. CDR1 MNHEY and CDR2 SVGAGI come from the germline V gene. The junction had 6 bases not matched to a gene; V was cut back by 5 bases and J by 5 bases. The CDR3 reads CASSQDRGGRNTIYF. The CDR3, as DNA: TGTGCCAGCAGTCAGGACAGGGGGGGAAGAAACACCATATATTTT.

The chain combines TRBV2 with TRBJ1-2, with TRBD1 matching 9 bases. Germline CDR1 reads SNHLY; CDR2 reads FYNNEI. The CDR3 has 12 amino acids. V lost 4 bases to trimming and J lost 8 bases; unmatched junction nucleotides: 2. This CDR3 reads CASSVTGGGYTF. Written as DNA, the CDR3 is TGTGCCAGCAGTGTGACAGGGGGAGGCTACACCTTC.